The TCR beta chain under discussion was sequenced for a study of blood T cell repertoires in COVID-19. About the research overall: The samples span acute and convalescent COVID-19 from the United States, Italy and Spain. PBMCs, B-cell-depleted T cells, or T cells were the source of the cDNA or gDNA that made up the material.

Followed over time, Seattle patients had been enrolled while infection was active. In the original processing: Amplified reference gene primers provided the basis for estimating nucleated cell counts. Profiled with immunoSEQ multiplex PCR; TCRdb holds only in-frame clones, not every one. From that table come the V and J calls and clone size; the DNA was used to work out D and trimming. The sample comprises approximately 350,000 clones, roughly 90% of which are singletons, and about 6.7% rests with the top ten. The CDR3 extends over 14 amino acids. The V gene lost 3 bases and the J gene lost 3 bases, with 14 bases spanning the gap. Germline-derived CDR1 and CDR2 are SQVTM and ANQGSEA.

The TCR was taken from a woman aged 70 to 79 with COVID-19, enrolled during active disease. The V and J genes are TRBV29-1 and TRBJ1-2; D may be TRBD1 (5 bases). The sample comprised peripheral blood. The CDR3 DNA sequence: TGCAGCGTTGAGCCCCAGGCAGGGTACTATGGCTACACCTTC. This codes for CSVEPQAGYYGYTF.